The rows below give T cell receptor beta chains drawn from one sample of a study of control samples from healthy donors and cancer patients. This table comes from immunoSEQ multiplex PCR, and its TCRdb copy is limited to in-frame clones, with some not included. The sample carries about 50,000 clones, roughly 94% recorded once. The specimen sequenced was blood. The receptors stem from a man aged 25-45 years in good health. The CDR3 runs from the conserved cysteine through the conserved F or W. Fields, in order: J gene, D gene, CDR3 length, V gene, clone size, CDR3 protein, CDR3 DNA. D genes are given only for firm matches. Only some rows state a clone size, as once, few, many or a class for expanded clones.

>TRBJ1-1|NA|14|TRBV28|NA
CASRGGQTNTEAFF
TGTGCCAGCAGGGGTGGGCAGACGAACACTGAAGCTTTCTTT
>TRBJ1-4|NA|15|TRBV6-4|NA
CASSYRALTAEKLFF
TGTGCCAGCAGTTACCGGGCCCTTACGGCTGAAAAACTGTTTTTT
>TRBJ2-2|NA|14|TRBV9|NA
CASSVGQSLGELFF
TGTGCCAGCAGCGTAGGACAATCTCTCGGGGAGCTGTTTTTT
>TRBJ1-2|NA|13|TRBV4-1|NA
CASSHTNLNGYTF
TGCGCCAGCAGCCATACAAACTTGAATGGCTACACCTTC
>TRBJ1-1|NA|12|TRBV7-2|once
CASRSGVTEAFF
TGTGCCAGCAGGTCAGGGGTTACTGAAGCTTTCTTT
>TRBJ1-5|NA|13|TRBV3-1/TRBV3-2|NA
CASSHVGDQPQHF
TGTGCCAGCAGCCATGTGGGGGATCAGCCCCAGCATTTT
>TRBJ1-3|NA|14|TRBV11-3|once
CASTHIGEGNTIYF
TGTGCCAGCACCCACATAGGGGAGGGAAACACCATATATTTT
>TRBJ2-7|NA|15|TRBV27|NA
CASSLPGGAGLEQYF
TGTGCCAGCAGTTTGCCTGGAGGTGCGGGGCTCGAGCAGTACTTC
>TRBJ1-1|NA|11|TRBV11-2|few
CASSSWQETFF
TGTGCCAGCAGCTCGTGGCAGGAAACTTTCTTT
>TRBJ2-1|NA|12|TRBV7-3|NA
CASSLDGIEQFF
TGTGCCAGCAGCCTAGACGGGATCGAGCAGTTCTTC
>TRBJ2-1|NA|13|TRBV24-1|NA
CATTFGPTGEQFF
TGTGCCACCACCTTTGGCCCGACGGGTGAGCAGTTCTTC
>TRBJ2-7|TRBD1|14|TRBV3-1/TRBV3-2|NA
CASSQGTGDYEQYF
TGTGCCAGCAGCCAAGGGACAGGGGACTACGAGCAGTACTTC
>TRBJ2-7|TRBD1|17|TRBV28|NA
CASSLPSDRGLTYEQYF
TGTGCCAGCAGTTTACCATCCGACAGGGGGCTAACCTACGAGCAGTACTTC
>TRBJ2-7|TRBD1|15|TRBV7-2|NA
CASSLAPGTGHEQYF
TGTGCCAGCAGCTTAGCCCCCGGGACAGGACACGAGCAGTACTTC
>TRBJ2-2|NA|12|TRBV7-9|NA
CASSLAPGELFF
TGTGCCAGCAGCTTAGCGCCCGGGGAGCTGTTTTTT
>TRBJ1-2|TRBD1|11|TRBV19|NA
CASMTGGGYTF
TGTGCCAGTATGACAGGGGGTGGCTACACCTTC
>TRBJ2-3|NA|15|TRBV9|NA
CASSVVETSTDTQYF
TGTGCCAGCAGCGTAGTTGAAACTAGCACAGATACGCAGTATTTT
>TRBJ2-3|TRBD2|16|TRBV3-1/TRBV3-2|NA
CASSSPGLTSTDTQYF
TGTGCCAGCAGCTCCCCGGGACTAACTAGCACAGATACGCAGTATTTT
>TRBJ2-7|NA|14|TRBV29-1|NA
CSVVGQGLSYEQYF
TGCAGCGTTGTTGGCCAGGGGTTATCCTACGAGCAGTACTTC
>TRBJ2-1|NA|13|TRBV10-1|NA
CASSHRTGCPQFF
TGCGCCAGCAGTCATCGCACAGGGTGTCCGCAGTTCTTC
>TRBJ2-7|TRBD1|15|TRBV5-1|once
CASTGQDPQGNEQYF
TGCGCCAGCACGGGACAGGACCCCCAGGGCAACGAGCAGTACTTC
>TRBJ2-2|NA|15|TRBV5-5|NA
CASSFEPTGSGELFF
TGTGCCAGCAGCTTCGAACCAACGGGGTCCGGGGAGCTGTTTTTT
>TRBJ1-1|NA|13|TRBV9|NA
CASSPGGVAEAFF
TGTGCCAGCAGCCCTGGGGGGGTGGCTGAAGCTTTCTTT
>TRBJ2-5|TRBD2|15|TRBV6-2/TRBV6-3|NA
CASSYPSGGQETQYF
TGTGCCAGCAGTTACCCTAGCGGGGGACAAGAGACCCAGTACTTC
>TRBJ2-1|TRBD2|16|TRBV5-5|NA
CASSRRLASSYNEQFF
TGTGCCAGCAGCCGTCGACTAGCAAGCTCCTACAATGAGCAGTTCTTC
>TRBJ2-1|TRBD2|15|TRBV6-2/TRBV6-3|NA
CASSYERGVYNEQFF
TGTGCCAGCAGTTACGAGCGGGGGGTTTACAATGAGCAGTTCTTC
>TRBJ1-1|NA|15|TRBV7-9|NA
CASSSGYRPGPEAFF
TGTGCCAGCAGCTCTGGGTATCGTCCCGGACCTGAAGCTTTCTTT
>TRBJ2-7|TRBD2|15|TRBV6-1|NA
CASSEDQGGPYEQYF
TGTGCCAGCAGTGAAGACCAGGGAGGGCCTTACGAGCAGTACTTC
>TRBJ2-1|NA|15|TRBV4-2|NA
CASSQDGTYYNEQFF
TGTGCCAGCAGCCAAGATGGGACGTACTACAATGAGCAGTTCTTC